The 21 T cell receptor beta chains below come from one sample, sequenced in a study of beta chain features in type 1 diabetes. Study outcomes and limitations: TCRB CDR3s were moderately but significantly shorter in Type 1 diabetes patients in all four CD4+ subsets.

These receptors' targets are unknown. Expressed TCRB transcripts were sequenced because the isolated RNA had all been reverse transcribed beforehand. This table comes from immunoSEQ multiplex PCR, and its TCRdb copy is limited to in-frame clones, with some not included. The sample includes more than 250,000 clones, 20% to 25% seen only once; the top ten take more than 0.009%. The sequenced material came from naive CD4+ T cells from blood. The receptors shown here come from a woman under 40 with type 1 diabetes.

This clone was picked up a small number of times. This chain links TRBV2 with TRBJ2-3, with TRBD1 matching over 8 bases. V shed 5 bases and J 12 bases; nucleotides not matched to a gene: 13. The germline V gene has CDR1 SNHLY and CDR2 FYNNEI. The CDR3 runs 14 residues. The CDR3 loop is CASSIHMTGANQYF. The DNA for the CDR3 is TGTGCCAGCAGTATACATATGACAGGGGCCAACCAGTATTTT.

J is TRBJ1-1 and V is TRBV5-4; no definite D call. The V and J ends lost 3 bases and 8 bases respectively, with 11 bases between them. Germline CDR1 reads SGHNT; CDR2 reads YYREEE (reference sequence). The CDR3 spans 12 residues. The CDR3 DNA is TGTGCCAGCAGCTCCCTGGAGACCGAAGCTTTCTTT. Encoded protein: CASSSLETEAFF.

This clone has just a few counts. The V call is TRBV23-1, the J call TRBJ2-1; 10 nucleotides agree with TRBD2. TRBV23-1 is an open reading frame whose function is uncertain. V lost 0 bases and J lost 0; bases outside the gene matches: 8. This CDR3 region has 19 residues. CDR3 coding DNA: TGCGCCAGCAGTCAATCGACAGCGGGAGGGTCAGGCTCCTACAATGAGCAGTTCTTC. It specifies CASSQSTAGGSGSYNEQFF.

Only a few counts were recorded for this clone. J is TRBJ1-5 and V is TRBV15, with D tentatively TRBD1 (6 bases). From germline, CDR1 is LNHNV and CDR2 YYDKDF (reference sequence). The CDR3 is 13 amino acids. Trimming stripped 8 bases from V and 3 bases from J, with 11 bases between. The CDR3 nucleotides read TGTGCCACCGCGGACAGTGTCAATCAGCCCCAGCATTTT. It specifies CATADSVNQPQHF.

This clone has a handful of counts. The CDR3 sequence is CSGSRTGYGYTF. Written as DNA, the CDR3 is TGCAGCGGATCGAGGACAGGATATGGCTACACCTTC. The J gene is TRBJ1-2, the V gene TRBV29-1; TRBD1 aligns across 7 bases. The junction had 7 bases not matched to a gene; V was cut back by 7 bases and J by 5 bases. CDR1 is SQVTM, CDR2 ANQGSEA, per germline. The CDR3 spans 12 residues.

This clone came up a few times. The chain joins TRBV30 to TRBJ2-7; D is perhaps TRBD2 (6 bases). The CDR3 spans 14 residues. Trimming took off 5 bases at V and 0 bases at J, with 14 bases between the two ends. Germline loops: CDR1 GTSNPN, CDR2 SVGIG (reference sequence). CDR3 sequence (DNA): TGTGCCTGGGCGGGGACCCTGAGCTCCTACGAGCAGTACTTC. Translated, it gives CAWAGTLSSYEQYF. Drawing the rest from reference TRBV30 and TRBJ2-7, the complete variable domain is SQTIHQWPATLVQPVGSPLSLECTVEGTSNPNLYWYRQAAGRGLQLLFYSVGIGQISSEVPQNLSASRPQDRQFILSSKKLLLSDSGFYLCAWAGTLSSYEQYFGPGTRLTVT.

This clone was seen only a few times. This chain links TRBV7-9 with TRBJ1-1; 7 nucleotides line up with TRBD1. Germline CDR1 reads SEHNR; CDR2 reads FQNEAQ (reference sequence). V shed 4 bases and J 7 bases; nucleotides not matched to a gene: 3. The CDR3 is made up of 12 amino acids. CDR3 DNA: TGTGCCAGCAGCTCCCGGGACAGTGAAGCTTTCTTT. This codes for CASSSRDSEAFF.

This chain joins TRBV4-1 and TRBJ1-2, with D perhaps TRBD1 (6 bases). Germline CDR1 and CDR2: MGHRA and YSYEKL. With 0 bases removed from V and 5 bases from J, the gap between germline ends came to 13 bases. The CDR3 loop spans 15 amino acids. The CDR3 nucleotides are TGCGCCAGCAGCCAAGATCAGGGCAGGGGATATGGCTACACCTTC. It translates to CASSQDQGRGYGYTF.

The CDR3, as DNA: TGTGCCAGCACAGGGGGTTACAATGAGCAGTTCTTC. Amino acid sequence: CASTGGYNEQFF. V gene TRBV28 combines with J gene TRBJ2-1, with 7 bases fitting TRBD1. Germline V CDR1 and CDR2: MDHEN, SYDVKM. The CDR3 is 12 residues long. After removal of 7 bases from V and 4 bases from J, the junction contained 1 base not matched to a gene.

The gene calls are TRBV30 and TRBJ1-5; D gene uncertain. Per the germline V gene, CDR1 is GTSNPN and CDR2 is SVGIG (reference sequence). V lost 1 base and J lost 0, with 4 bases in between. This CDR3 comprises 13 residues. The CDR3 region is CAWSASSNQPQHF. CDR3 coding DNA: TGTGCCTGGAGTGCGTCTAGCAATCAGCCCCAGCATTTT.

The chain links TRBV14 to TRBJ1-5; possible D gene TRBD1, 6 bases. The V and J ends lost 1 base and 2 bases respectively, with 12 bases between them. CDR3 size: 16 residues. CDR1 and CDR2 from the germline V gene are SGHDN and FVKESK. Here the CDR3 reads CASSQGTDSGNQPQHF. CDR3 bases: TGTGCCAGCAGCCAAGGGACAGACTCCGGCAATCAGCCCCAGCATTTT.

The chain combines TRBV29-1 with TRBJ1-2; 9 nucleotides agree with TRBD1. The CDR3 contains 11 residues. With 7 bases clipped from V and 14 bases from J, the junction kept 11 bases outside the gene matches. Germline CDR1 SQVTM, CDR2 ANQGSEA. The CDR3 sequence is CSAGGDRAKTF. The CDR3 DNA is TGCAGCGCCGGCGGGGACAGGGCGAAGACCTTC.

This clone turned up a few times. The chain is built from TRBV28 and TRBJ2-3, with TRBD2 matching 9 bases. V lost 5 bases, J lost 1 base, and 4 bases stayed unmatched. Per germline, CDR1 MDHEN and CDR2 SYDVKM. This CDR3 is 15 amino acids long. The CDR3 DNA sequence: TGTGCCAGCAGTCCAAGACTAGCGGGCACAGATACGCAGTATTTT. Translating gives CASSPRLAGTDTQYF.

This clone has more than one count but fewer than ten. The chain has TRBV18 and TRBJ1-2; the D is unclear. From germline, CDR1 is KGHSH and CDR2 LQKENI. Trimming stripped 3 bases from V and 8 bases from J, with 19 bases between. The CDR3 sequence is 15 residues long. Written as DNA, the CDR3 is TGTGCCAGCTCACCCGACGGACTCCCTTATGGCGGCTACACCTTC. Amino acids: CASSPDGLPYGGYTF.

This clone has a handful of counts. The chain recombines TRBV5-1 with TRBJ2-7; 11 bases match TRBD2. The V gene's germline CDR1 is SGHRS and CDR2 YFSETQ. Losses at the gene ends were 0 bases for V and 2 bases for J; bases not matched to a gene: 1. CDR3 length equals 15 residues. The CDR3 reads CASSLALAGAYEQYF. DNA of the CDR3: TGCGCCAGCAGCTTGGCACTAGCGGGAGCCTACGAGCAGTACTTC.

J is TRBJ2-3 and V is TRBV28; 10 bases agree with TRBD2. From germline, CDR1 is MDHEN and CDR2 SYDVKM. CDR3 length equals 16 residues. J gave up 6 bases and V 5 bases, and 11 bases lay outside the gene matches. The CDR3 nucleotides read TGTGCCAGCAGTATACTAGCGGGGACGCGTATGGATACGCAGTATTTT. It is translated as CASSILAGTRMDTQYF.

V is TRBV29-1 and J is TRBJ1-3, with unresolved D. CDR3 length: 12 amino acids. In germline, CDR1 is SQVTM, CDR2 ANQGSEA. The V end lost 4 bases, the J end lost 4 bases, and 8 bases lay between the germline ends. The CDR3 region has the DNA TGCAGCGTTGTGGGAGACGGAAACACCATATATTTT. This translates into CSVVGDGNTIYF.

This clone was seen only a few times. V gene TRBV5-6 combines with J gene TRBJ2-6; D may be TRBD1 (6 bases). With 10 bases removed from V and 0 bases from J, the gap between germline ends came to 14 bases. The CDR3 extends over 15 amino acids. Germline V gives CDR1 SGHDT, CDR2 YYEEEE. The CDR3: CAGGYRVSGANVLTF. The CDR3 nucleotides are TGTGCCGGGGGATACAGGGTCTCTGGGGCCAACGTCCTGACTTTC.

The gene calls are TRBV7-9 and TRBJ2-3, with 10 bases matching TRBD2. Losses at the gene ends were 1 base for V and 2 bases for J; bases not matched to a gene: 3. Germline V gene lookup returns CDR1 SEHNR and CDR2 FQNEAQ (reference sequence). The CDR3 spans 16 residues. This chain's CDR3 is CASSLGTSGSTDTQYF. CDR3 in DNA: TGTGCCAGCAGCTTAGGGACTAGCGGCTCCACAGATACGCAGTATTTT.

This chain uses TRBV15 with TRBJ2-1; D gene ambiguous. Trimming cost V 0 bases and J 3 bases, with 12 bases left between them. CDR3 length: 16 amino acids. Germline CDR1 is LNHNV and CDR2 is YYDKDF (reference sequence). This CDR3 reads CATSREGGVDYNEQFF. Written as DNA, the CDR3 is TGTGCCACCAGCAGAGAAGGCGGTGTGGACTACAATGAGCAGTTCTTC.

This clone was counted a few times. The V and J genes are TRBV7-8 and TRBJ2-2; 7 nucleotides line up with TRBD2. The CDR3 consists of 15 residues. The V and J ends lost 5 bases and 4 bases, in that order; junction bases with no gene match: 7. Germline assignment: CDR1 SGHVS and CDR2 FQNEAQ. The CDR3 loop reads CASSPRTSSTGELFF. Written as DNA, the CDR3 is TGTGCCAGCAGCCCACGGACTAGTAGCACCGGGGAGCTGTTTTTT. Together with reference TRBV7-8 and TRBJ2-2, the CDR3 gives the full variable domain: GAGVSQSPRYKVAKRGQDVALRCDPISGHVSLFWYQQALGQGPEFLTYFQNEAQLDKSGLPSDRFFAERPEGSVSTLKIQRTQQEDSAVYLCASSPRTSSTGELFFGEGSRLTVL.